One sample yielded the 9 T cell receptor beta chains listed below, sequenced in a study of blood T cell repertoires in COVID-19. Repertoires were generated with immunoSEQ multiplex PCR, while TCRdb's copy carries only in-frame clones and drops some. The sample holds 200,000 to 250,000 clones; 80% are singletons and the top ten take about 4.5%. Sequenced input: PBMCs or T cells enriched from blood (not recorded which). Receptors originate from a man younger than 45 with acute COVID-19.

The chain is built from TRBV10-3 and TRBJ1-2, with 7 nucleotides matching TRBD1. The CDR3 is 15 residues long. V gave up 5 bases and J gave up 6 bases; unmatched junction bases: 12. Germline CDR1 is ENHRY and CDR2 is SYGVKD. The CDR3: CAISPTGDRSDGYTF. The CDR3 DNA sequence: TGTGCCATCAGTCCTACAGGGGATCGATCCGATGGCTACACCTTC.

This clone has just one count. This chain uses TRBV30 with TRBJ1-2, with D perhaps matching TRBD1 (5 bases). V was pared by 0 bases and J by 6 bases, with 8 bases between. CDR3 size: 12 residues. Per the germline V gene, CDR1 is GTSNPN and CDR2 is SVGIG (reference sequence). As DNA, the CDR3 is TGTGCCTGGAGTGTCGGGACTCATGGCTACACCTTC. This translates into CAWSVGTHGYTF.

The rearrangement joins TRBV6-5 to TRBJ2-5, with D tentatively TRBD2 (5 bases). Trimming shortened V by 6 bases and J by 2 bases, and 10 bases separated the two germline ends. The CDR3 is 13 amino acids. Germline CDR1 MNHEY, CDR2 SVGAGI. Here the CDR3 DNA reads TGTGCCAGCAGGCGGACTGTACAAGAGACCCAGTACTTC. It yields the protein CASRRTVQETQYF.

V gene TRBV5-4 combines with J gene TRBJ2-2; 7 positions agree with TRBD1. V was clipped by 4 bases and J by 2 bases; unmatched bases: 8. The CDR3 spans 16 residues. Germline CDR1 SGHNT, CDR2 YYREEE (reference sequence). CDR3 nucleotides: TGTGCCAGCAGCCTCGGTTGGGACAGAAACACCGGGGAGCTGTTTTTT. It codes for CASSLGWDRNTGELFF.

The V and J genes are TRBV7-9 and TRBJ2-7, with D tentatively TRBD2 (5 bases). V lost 2 bases and J 3 bases, leaving 11 bases between the germline ends. The germline CDR1 and CDR2 sequences are SEHNR and FQNEAQ (reference sequence). CDR3 length: 14 residues. CDR3 nucleotides: TGTGCCAGCAGCTTACCTAACCGGGACTACGAGCAGTACTTC. Residues: CASSLPNRDYEQYF.

This chain connects TRBV5-1 to TRBJ2-1; 10 nucleotides align to TRBD2. CDR3 length: 15 residues. Per germline, CDR1 SGHRS and CDR2 YFSETQ. Trimming took 0 bases from V and 8 from J; bases not matched to a gene: 5. The CDR3 here is CASSLEAGGPHEQFF. CDR3 DNA: TGCGCCAGCAGCTTGGAAGCGGGGGGGCCGCATGAGCAGTTCTTC.

The chain uses TRBV30 and TRBJ2-7; D possibly corresponds to TRBD2 (6 bases). Germline V CDR1 and CDR2: GTSNPN, SVGIG (reference sequence). V lost 0 bases to trimming and J lost 6 bases, with 9 bases between them. The CDR3 is 12 amino acids. CDR3 in amino acids: CAWSVGGSEQYF. CDR3 in DNA: TGTGCCTGGAGTGTCGGAGGGAGCGAGCAGTACTTC.

The chain links TRBV10-1 to TRBJ2-2; TRBD2 matches 9 bases. Trimming removed 2 bases from V and 3 bases from J; junction bases left unmatched: 1. The CDR3 is made up of 15 amino acids. CDR1 and CDR2 (germline): WNHNN, SYGVQD (reference sequence). The CDR3 DNA is TGCGCCAGCAGTGAGAGCGGGGGGTACACCGGGGAGCTGTTTTTT. It translates to CASSESGGYTGELFF.

The chain carries TRBV14 and TRBJ2-7; 7 bases match TRBD1. The CDR3 has 14 residues. V was clipped by 3 bases and J by 5 bases; unmatched bases: 7. The V gene's germline CDR1 is SGHDN and CDR2 FVKESK. The CDR3 spells CASSQAGGFDEQYF. For the CDR3, the DNA is TGTGCCAGCAGCCAGGCAGGGGGTTTCGACGAGCAGTACTTC. Full variable domain (missing parts from reference TRBV14 and TRBJ2-7): EAGVTQFPSHSVIEKGQTVTLRCDPISGHDNLYWYRRVMGKEIKFLLHFVKESKQDESGMPNNRFLAERTGGTYSTLKVQPAELEDSGVYFCASSQAGGFDEQYFGPGTRLTVT.